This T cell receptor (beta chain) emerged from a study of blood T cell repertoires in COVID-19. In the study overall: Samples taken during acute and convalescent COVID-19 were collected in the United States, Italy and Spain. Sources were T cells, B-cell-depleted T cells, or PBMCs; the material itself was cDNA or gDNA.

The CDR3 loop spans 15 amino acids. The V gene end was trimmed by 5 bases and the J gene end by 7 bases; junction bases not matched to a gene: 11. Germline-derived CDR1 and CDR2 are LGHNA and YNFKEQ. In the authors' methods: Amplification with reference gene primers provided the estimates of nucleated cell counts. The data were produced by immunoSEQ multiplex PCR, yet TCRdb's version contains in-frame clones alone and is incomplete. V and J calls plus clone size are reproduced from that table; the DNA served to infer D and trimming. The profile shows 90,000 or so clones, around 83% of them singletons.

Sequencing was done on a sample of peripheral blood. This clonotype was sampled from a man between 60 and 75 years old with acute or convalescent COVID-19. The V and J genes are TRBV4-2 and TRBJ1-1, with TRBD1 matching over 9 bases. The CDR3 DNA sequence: TGTGCCAGCAGCGAACCGTCGGGACAGGGCCTTGAAGCTTTCTTT. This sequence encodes CASSEPSGQGLEAFF.